This T cell receptor beta chain was obtained from a study of shared clonotypes between healthy human individuals. Profiling relied on immunoSEQ multiplex PCR, and the TCRdb table lists in-frame clones only, not all of them. The sample consists of some 2,400,000 clones, more than 90% of them appearing once. This receptor was identified in a man younger than 30 in good health. The sample comprised naive CD4+ T cells sorted from blood. Subset in this sample: CD45RA+ positively selected.

Here the CDR3 reads CASSRDRVGYTF. The CDR3 DNA reads as TGTGCCAGCAGCCGCGACAGGGTCGGCTACACCTTC. The chain links TRBV7-2 to TRBJ1-2, with 7 nucleotides matching TRBD1. Germline CDR1 SGHTA, CDR2 FQGNSA. V shed 5 bases and J 8 bases; nucleotides not matched to a gene: 5. There are 12 residues in the CDR3.